This entry lists 22 T cell receptor beta chains sequenced from one sample in a study of chemoradiotherapy in HPV16-positive cancers (dated 2022 in TCRdb). Library method: the immunoSEQ multiplex PCR assay. TCRdb carries this immuneACCESS record with in-frame sequences only. Its versions omit some clonotypes, under half of them owing to an unresolved V gene in the studies checked, with the rest unexplained. Within this sample are nearly 9,000 clones, with 71% of them counted one time only. The top ten clones comprise roughly 9% of the sample. This specimen was collected from a patient who underwent chemoradiotherapy. These receptor sequences come from a human donor with HPV-associated anogenital cancer.

This chain connects TRBV6-1 to TRBJ1-5; 9 bases agree with TRBD1. The CDR3 contains 15 residues. V trimming: 6 bases; J trimming: 1 base; junction bases outside the gene matches: 4. The germline V gene has CDR1 MNHNS and CDR2 SASEGT. The CDR3 DNA sequence: TGTGCCAGCAGCGGACAGGGGAGGAGCAATCAGCCCCAGCATTTT. This sequence encodes CASSGQGRSNQPQHF.

The chain links TRBV19 to TRBJ1-2, with TRBD1 identical over 9 bases. This CDR3 contains 17 residues. J gave up 4 bases and V 4 bases, and 13 bases lay outside the gene matches. Germline CDR1 reads LNHDA; CDR2 reads SQIVND (reference sequence). CDR3 loop: CASSKDRGSLAGYGYTF. Written as DNA, the CDR3 is TGTGCCAGTAGTAAGGACAGGGGCTCGCTAGCGGGCTATGGCTACACCTTC. Variable domain in full (rest from reference TRBV19 and TRBJ1-2): DGGITQSPKYLFRKEGQNVTLSCEQNLNHDAMYWYRQDPGQGLRLIYYSQIVNDFQKGDIAEGYSVSREKKESFPLTVTSAQKNPTAFYLCASSKDRGSLAGYGYTFGSGTRLTVV.

On this clone itself: The sample contains more than one DNA sequence encoding this CDR3. V is TRBV6-5 and J is TRBJ2-7; D is perhaps TRBD1 or TRBD2 (5 bases each). The CDR3 sequence is 14 residues long. The germline gives CDR1 MNHEY, CDR2 SVGAGI. Trimming removed 0 bases at V and 2 bases at J, with 8 bases between. The CDR3 loop is CASSYSEGTYEQYF. The CDR3 bases are TGTGCCAGCAGTTACTCCGAGGGGACCTACGAGCAGTACTTC.

The table lists this clone with a count of one. This chain joins TRBV14 and TRBJ1-6; 7 bases are shared with TRBD1. This CDR3 region has 14 residues. Germline-derived CDR1 and CDR2 are SGHDN and FVKESK. V lost 4 bases, J lost 7 bases, and 4 bases stayed unmatched. CDR3 residues: CASSLGTANSPLHF. As DNA, the CDR3 is TGTGCCAGCAGCCTAGGGACAGCAAATTCACCCCTCCACTTT.

The V and J genes are TRBV9 and TRBJ1-2; 12 bases match TRBD1. The V segment lost 3 bases and the J segment 7 bases; nucleotides outside the gene matches: 16. In germline, CDR1 is SGDLS, CDR2 YYNGEE. This CDR3 has 18 amino acids. CDR3 in DNA: TGTGCCAGCAGCGAGGGGGACAGGGGGCGATATTCCTGGTTTGGCTACACCTTC. It encodes CASSEGDRGRYSWFGYTF.

The chain carries TRBV2 and TRBJ2-5; 7 bases fit TRBD1. The CDR3 has 12 residues. Germline V gives CDR1 SNHLY, CDR2 FYNNEI. The junction had 3 bases not matched to a gene; V was cut back by 6 bases and J by 5 bases. DNA of the CDR3: TGTGCCAGCAGAGACAGGGAGGAGACCCAGTACTTC. It encodes CASRDREETQYF.

The chain is built from TRBV9 and TRBJ2-2; 8 bases map to TRBD1. The J segment lost 8 bases and the V segment lost 2 bases, leaving 11 bases of the junction unmatched. The germline V gene encodes CDR1 SGDLS and CDR2 YYNGEE. This CDR3 contains 16 residues. The CDR3 reads CASSVGGSGGAGELFF. The CDR3 DNA is TGTGCCAGCAGCGTCGGTGGGTCAGGGGGCGCGGGGGAGCTGTTTTTT.

V is TRBV19 and J is TRBJ2-3; TRBD2 matches 12 bases. The CDR3 is 17 amino acids. Germline trimming cut 1 base from V and 2 bases from J; bases unmatched to any gene: 4. Germline loops: CDR1 LNHDA, CDR2 SQIVND (reference sequence). The CDR3 protein is CASSIGRLAGDTDTQYF. The CDR3 DNA reads as TGTGCCAGTAGTATAGGGAGACTAGCGGGGGACACAGATACGCAGTATTTT.

In its sample, this clone was seen a few times. The chain joins TRBV27 to TRBJ1-2; maybe TRBD1 (5 bases). The CDR3 extends over 13 amino acids. Trimming stripped 5 bases from V and 6 bases from J, with 13 bases between. Germline V gene data show CDR1 as MNHEY and CDR2 as SMNVEV (reference sequence). This CDR3 is CASSPQGVHGYTF. The CDR3, as DNA: TGTGCCAGCAGTCCCCAAGGGGTTCATGGCTACACCTTC.

The chain couples TRBV19 to TRBJ1-2; D gene unclear. Germline CDR1 LNHDA, CDR2 SQIVND (reference sequence). The V end lost 10 bases, the J end lost 7 bases, and 22 bases lay between the germline ends. This CDR3 comprises 14 residues. CDR3 residues: CATNNRSPQAGYTF. The DNA of the CDR3 is TGTGCCACTAACAACCGCTCTCCCCAAGCTGGCTACACCTTC. The full variable domain, in which reference TRBV19 and TRBJ1-2 provide the parts outside the CDR3, is DGGITQSPKYLFRKEGQNVTLSCEQNLNHDAMYWYRQDPGQGLRLIYYSQIVNDFQKGDIAEGYSVSREKKESFPLTVTSAQKNPTAFYLCATNNRSPQAGYTFGSGTRLTVV.

V usage is TRBV10-2 and J usage is TRBJ1-2; D might be TRBD1 (6 bases). Germline V CDR1 and CDR2: WSHSY, SAAADI. V was cut by 7 bases and J by 8 bases, with 11 bases left in between. This CDR3 comprises 11 residues. CDR3 coding DNA: TGCGCCAGCACCGAGGGGGGGGGCTACACCTTC. The encoded protein is CASTEGGGYTF.

The CDR3 sequence is CAIRTEMNTEAFF. CDR3 coding DNA: TGTGCCATCAGGACGGAGATGAACACTGAAGCTTTCTTT. The chain combines TRBV10-3 with TRBJ1-1; the D is unclear. V was pared by 6 bases and J by 0 bases, with 8 bases between. Germline V gene sequence: CDR1 ENHRY, CDR2 SYGVKD. The length of the CDR3 is 13 residues.

The J gene is TRBJ2-3, the V gene TRBV29-1; D ambiguous. The V gene's germline CDR1 is SQVTM and CDR2 ANQGSEA. The CDR3 is made up of 12 amino acids. V was clipped by 6 bases and J by 3 bases, with 10 bases between them. The CDR3 protein is CSVDLGTDTQYF. Written as DNA, the CDR3 is TGCAGCGTCGACCTAGGAACAGATACGCAGTATTTT.

This chain joins TRBV6-5 and TRBJ2-3; 7 bases align to TRBD2. Trimming took 2 bases from V and 1 from J; bases not matched to a gene: 6. CDR1 and CDR2 from the germline V gene are MNHEY and SVGAGI. The CDR3 is made up of 16 amino acids. The CDR3 region is CASSYGTGRGTDTQYF. The CDR3 DNA is TGTGCCAGCAGTTACGGAACTGGGAGGGGCACAGATACGCAGTATTTT.

The V call is TRBV7-2, the J call TRBJ2-5; D is perhaps TRBD1 (5 bases). The V gene lost 4 bases and the J gene lost 6 bases, with 9 bases spanning the gap. From germline, CDR1 is SGHTA and CDR2 FQGNSA. The length of the CDR3 is 12 residues. The CDR3 coding sequence is TGTGCCAGCAGCTCTTCAGGGAAGACCCAGTACTTC. Protein sequence: CASSSSGKTQYF.

J is TRBJ1-1 and V is TRBV6-6; D uncertain. Germline-derived CDR1 and CDR2 are MNHNY and SVGAGI (reference sequence). The CDR3 loop spans 15 amino acids. V was pared by 1 base and J by 5 bases, with 14 bases between. CDR3 sequence reads: CASSYLNPSRTEAFF. The CDR3 nucleotides read TGTGCCAGCAGTTACTTAAACCCTTCCCGGACTGAAGCTTTCTTT.

The chain employs TRBV7-2 and TRBJ2-5, with 7 nucleotides matching TRBD2. CDR3 length equals 14 residues. The ends lost 0 bases at V and 7 bases at J; junction bases unmatched: 5. Germline CDR1 and CDR2: SGHTA and FQGNSA. CDR3 nucleotides: TGTGCCAGCAGCTTAGCTACTAGCGAGGGGACCCAGTACTTC. Translation: CASSLATSEGTQYF. Full variable domain (outside the CDR3, taken from reference TRBV7-2 and TRBJ2-5): GAGVSQSPSNKVTEKGKDVELRCDPISGHTALYWYRQSLGQGLEFLIYFQGNSAPDKSGLPSDRFSAERTGGSVSTLTIQRTQQEDSAVYLCASSLATSEGTQYFGPGTRLLVL.

In its sample, this clone was seen a few times. The chain has TRBV18 and TRBJ2-2; D is undetermined. The CDR3 has 14 amino acids. V was cut by 3 bases and J by 5 bases, with 10 bases left in between. Looked up from germline, CDR1 is KGHSH and CDR2 is LQKENI. DNA for the CDR3: TGTGCCAGCTCACCCGCTCGGGCAACCGGGGAGCTGTTTTTT. Translating gives CASSPARATGELFF.

This chain uses TRBV2 with TRBJ2-1, with TRBD2 matching over 13 bases. The trim removed 6 bases at V and 0 bases at J, leaving 8 bases unmatched. The germline gives CDR1 SNHLY, CDR2 FYNNEI. The CDR3 sequence is 18 residues long. CDR3 in DNA: TGTGCCAGCAGACCGACTAGCGGGGGGCCCAGCTCCTACAATGAGCAGTTCTTC. This gives the protein CASRPTSGGPSSYNEQFF.

This sequence joins TRBV5-8 and TRBJ1-3, with TRBD1 as a possible D gene (5 bases). Germline loops: CDR1 SGHTS, CDR2 YDEGEE. V was trimmed by 2 bases and J by 2 bases, leaving 11 bases between them. CDR3 size: 15 residues. DNA of the CDR3: TGTGCCAGCAGCTTTCCAGGGTACACTGGAAACACCATATATTTT. Residues: CASSFPGYTGNTIYF.

By share of the sample, this clone is medium-sized. Other nucleotide sequences from this sample produce the same CDR3. The genes are TRBV4-1 and TRBJ2-2, with D perhaps matching TRBD1 (6 bases). The CDR3 spans 16 residues. V lost 0 bases to trimming and J lost 2 bases, with 10 bases between them. Per germline, CDR1 MGHRA and CDR2 YSYEKL. CDR3 loop: CASSQDAQGNTGELFF. Here the CDR3 DNA reads TGCGCCAGCAGCCAAGACGCACAGGGAAACACCGGGGAGCTGTTTTTT.

This rearrangement joins TRBV28 to TRBJ1-6, with D possibly matching TRBD1 (5 bases). The germline V and J ends were trimmed by 6 bases and 9 bases, with 9 bases remaining between them. The length of the CDR3 is 12 residues. Looked up from germline, CDR1 is MDHEN and CDR2 is SYDVKM. The CDR3 region is CASSQGVSPLHF. The CDR3 DNA reads as TGTGCCAGCAGCCAGGGAGTTTCACCCCTCCACTTT.